The 15 T cell receptor beta chains given below trace back to one sample, sequenced in a study of cytomegalovirus exposure and HLA in healthy donors. The primer mix had 60 Vbeta and 13 Jbeta primers. Here immunoSEQ multiplex PCR was the method, and the copy in TCRdb shows in-frame clones only, minus some. The sample lists 120,000 to 150,000 clones, just under 85% occurring once. What was sequenced was PBMCs. Every receptor here comes from a man in his forties in good health and CMV-seropositive.

The rearrangement uses TRBV5-4 and TRBJ2-3, with 7 bases fitting TRBD2. The CDR3 is 15 residues long. The ends lost 0 bases at V and 1 base at J; junction bases unmatched: 2. Germline values: CDR1 SGHNT, CDR2 YYREEE (reference sequence). CDR3 protein: CASSLDLAGTDTQYF. CDR3 nucleotides: TGTGCCAGCAGCTTGGACCTAGCGGGCACAGATACGCAGTATTTT.

The chain uses TRBV2 and TRBJ2-1; D gene ambiguous. Germline-derived CDR1 and CDR2 are SNHLY and FYNNEI. The CDR3 runs 14 residues. V lost 6 bases and J 0 bases, leaving 9 bases between the germline ends. The CDR3 region has the DNA TGTGCCAGCAGCCGTCTGAGCTCCTACAATGAGCAGTTCTTC. Translated, it gives CASSRLSSYNEQFF.

The CDR3 is CASSYSWTLDNSPLHF. The CDR3 DNA sequence: TGTGCCAGCAGTTACTCTTGGACATTGGATAATTCACCCCTCCACTTT. V gene TRBV6-5 combines with J gene TRBJ1-6, with D maybe TRBD1 (5 bases). Germline V CDR1 and CDR2: MNHEY, SVGAGI. The V end lost 0 bases, the J end lost 5 bases, and 11 bases lay between the germline ends. The CDR3 sequence is 16 residues long.

V and J are TRBV5-1 and TRBJ2-3; perhaps TRBD2 as D (5 bases). The V gene's germline CDR1 is SGHRS and CDR2 YFSETQ. V lost 0 bases to trimming and J lost 4 bases, with 15 bases between them. The CDR3 is 16 amino acids. CDR3 bases: TGCGCCAGCAGCTTGGATCCGCGGGCACTTCCAGATACGCAGTATTTT. Protein sequence: CASSLDPRALPDTQYF.

This chain joins TRBV18 and TRBJ1-2, with D possibly TRBD1 on 5 matching bases. The CDR3 has 14 amino acids. In germline, CDR1 is KGHSH, CDR2 LQKENI. The ends were cut back, 3 bases at V and 5 bases at J, with 13 bases in the middle. The DNA of the CDR3 is TGTGCCAGCTCACCGCCAGGGTTACCATATGGCTACACCTTC. Its translation is CASSPPGLPYGYTF.

CDR3 coding DNA: TGCGCCAGCAGCTTGGGTTGGCAGGGGAACGATGAGCAGTTCTTC. Protein product: CASSLGWQGNDEQFF. V and J are TRBV5-1 and TRBJ2-1, with a weak D call TRBD1 (6 bases). The CDR3 is made up of 15 amino acids. Trimming left V 0 bases short and J 8 bases short, with 15 bases between. CDR1 and CDR2 (germline): SGHRS, YFSETQ.

This clone was picked up one time. The chain joins TRBV5-1 to TRBJ2-1; TRBD2 matches at 9 bases. The J segment lost 12 bases and the V segment lost 0 bases, leaving 7 bases of the junction unmatched. The CDR3 is 14 residues long. Per the germline V gene, CDR1 is SGHRS and CDR2 is YFSETQ. As DNA, the CDR3 is TGCGCCAGCAGCTTGGATTCTAGCGGGGAGGCGCAGTTCTTC. It specifies CASSLDSSGEAQFF.

The rearrangement joins TRBV6-5 to TRBJ2-2, with TRBD2 as a possible D gene (6 bases). Germline values: CDR1 MNHEY, CDR2 SVGAGI. The V gene lost 0 bases and the J gene lost 4 bases, with 9 bases spanning the gap. CDR3 length: 15 amino acids. CDR3 loop: CASSYSFGGTGELFF. The DNA for the CDR3 is TGTGCCAGCAGTTACTCTTTCGGGGGCACCGGGGAGCTGTTTTTT.

The chain combines TRBV7-6 with TRBJ2-1, with 13 positions matching TRBD2. The germline V gene has CDR1 SGHVS and CDR2 FNYEAQ. CDR3 length: 18 residues. V lost 4 bases and J lost 6; bases outside the gene matches: 12. The CDR3: CASSYELVTSGGTNEQFF. The CDR3 nucleotides are TGTGCCAGCAGCTACGAACTGGTGACTAGCGGGGGGACCAATGAGCAGTTCTTC.

The rearrangement links TRBV5-1 to TRBJ2-3; D remains unclear. In germline, CDR1 is SGHRS, CDR2 YFSETQ. V gave up 0 bases and J gave up 1 base, with 6 bases separating them. The CDR3 extends over 14 amino acids. The CDR3 loop is CASSLDSGTDTQYF. The DNA of the CDR3 is TGCGCCAGCAGCTTGGACTCTGGCACAGATACGCAGTATTTT.

This chain connects TRBV5-1 to TRBJ1-6, with 8 bases aligning to TRBD1. The V and J ends lost 4 bases and 5 bases, in that order; junction bases with no gene match: 5. CDR1 is SGHRS and CDR2 is YFSETQ in the germline V gene. The CDR3 runs 15 residues. The CDR3 protein is CASSRAGGHNSPLHF. CDR3 sequence (DNA): TGCGCCAGCAGCCGAGCAGGGGGCCATAATTCACCCCTCCACTTT.

Comments on this clone: Other DNA sequences of this sample code for an identical CDR3. This chain uses TRBV11-2 with TRBJ2-5, with TRBD2 as a possible D gene (5 bases). Per germline, CDR1 SGHAT and CDR2 FQNNGV. The CDR3 runs 13 residues. The ends were cut back, 1 base at V and 2 bases at J, with 5 bases in the middle. CDR3 bases: TGTGCCAGCAGCTTAGGGAGGCAAGAGACCCAGTACTTC. Translated, it gives CASSLGRQETQYF.

The V gene is TRBV27, the J gene TRBJ1-2, with D possibly being TRBD1 (5 bases). The CDR3 runs 15 residues. Trimming pared 5 bases from V and 1 base from J, leaving 14 bases between. Germline V gene sequence: CDR1 MNHEY, CDR2 SMNVEV (reference sequence). CDR3: CASSLDTWGNYGYTF. As DNA, the CDR3 is TGTGCCAGCAGTCTGGACACCTGGGGTAACTATGGCTACACCTTC.

The chain has TRBV2 and TRBJ2-5; no clear D. This CDR3 has 14 amino acids. Between the trimmed V and J ends, which lost 4 bases and 1 base, there was a span of 10 bases. The germline CDR1 and CDR2 sequences are SNHLY and FYNNEI. CDR3 loop: CASSGRQAQETQYF. CDR3 sequence (DNA): TGTGCCAGCAGTGGAAGACAAGCCCAAGAGACCCAGTACTTC.

CDR3 region: CASSLLRDEQYF. CDR3 in DNA: TGTGCCAGCAGTCTACTCCGGGACGAGCAGTACTTC. V is TRBV28 and J is TRBJ2-7, with no clear D. The CDR3 sequence is 12 residues long. The ends were cut back, 5 bases at V and 5 bases at J, with 10 bases in the middle. Looked up from germline, CDR1 is MDHEN and CDR2 is SYDVKM.